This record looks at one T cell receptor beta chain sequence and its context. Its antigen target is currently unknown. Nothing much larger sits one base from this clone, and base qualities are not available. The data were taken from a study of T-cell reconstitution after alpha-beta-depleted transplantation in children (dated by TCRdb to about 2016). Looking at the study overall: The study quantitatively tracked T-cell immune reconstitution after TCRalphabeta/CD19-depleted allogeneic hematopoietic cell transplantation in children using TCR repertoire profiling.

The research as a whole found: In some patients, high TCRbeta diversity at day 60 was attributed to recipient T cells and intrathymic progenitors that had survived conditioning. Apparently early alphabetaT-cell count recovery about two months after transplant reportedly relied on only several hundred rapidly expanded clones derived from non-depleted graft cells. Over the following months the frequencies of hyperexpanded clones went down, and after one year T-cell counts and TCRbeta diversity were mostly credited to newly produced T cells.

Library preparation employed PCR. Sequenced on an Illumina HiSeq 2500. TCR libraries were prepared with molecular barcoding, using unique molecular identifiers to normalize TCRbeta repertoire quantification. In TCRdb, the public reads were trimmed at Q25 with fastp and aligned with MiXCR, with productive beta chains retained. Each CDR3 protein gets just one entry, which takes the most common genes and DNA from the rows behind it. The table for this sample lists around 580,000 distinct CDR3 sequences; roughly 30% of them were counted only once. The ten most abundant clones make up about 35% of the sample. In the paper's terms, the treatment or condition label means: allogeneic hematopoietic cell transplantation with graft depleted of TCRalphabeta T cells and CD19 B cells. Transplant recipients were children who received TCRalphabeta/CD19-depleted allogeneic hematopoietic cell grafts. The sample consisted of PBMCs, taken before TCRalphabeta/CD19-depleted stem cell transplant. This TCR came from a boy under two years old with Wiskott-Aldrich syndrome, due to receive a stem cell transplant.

The DNA reads TGTGCCAGCAGCCAAGATCGAGGGGGCCTCGAGACCCAGTACTTC. Its protein reads: CASSQDRGGLETQYF. This receptor chain uses TRBV3-1 and TRBJ2-5, and TRBD1 matches 7 of the central bases. CDR1 LGHDT and CDR2 YNNKEL were looked up in the germline V gene (reference sequence). Compared with germline, V lacks 0 bases and J lacks 5 bases; bases without a gene match: 6. The CDR3 covers 15 residues, taking in both the cysteine and the phenylalanine. The CDR3 DNA has 45 bases and is translated from base 1.